The next 29 T cell receptor beta chains were all read from a single sample in a study of long-term antiretroviral therapy in people with HIV. Survey level was the resolution at which the v3.0 immunoSEQ assay ran. The repertoire was sequenced with immunoSEQ multiplex PCR; TCRdb's copy has only in-frame clones and lacks some. The data show approximately 32,000 clones, 82% seen once. The starting material was unsorted PBMCs, obtained 0.3 years after starting antiretroviral therapy. These receptors came from a man younger than 30 with HIV.

CDR3 residues: CASSLGRGPTGDGYTF. In nucleotides, the CDR3 is TGTGCCAGCAGCTTAGGCAGGGGCCCTACTGGCGATGGCTACACCTTC. The V gene is TRBV7-9, the J gene TRBJ1-2; a weak D match, TRBD1 (6 bases). The germline gives CDR1 SEHNR, CDR2 FQNEAQ (reference sequence). This CDR3 contains 16 residues. V shed 1 base and J shed 6 bases, with 18 bases lying between them.

The CDR3 nucleotides read TGTGCCAGCAGCCACGGACTGGGGCACTCTGGAAACACCATATATTTT. The encoded protein is CASSHGLGHSGNTIYF. The chain employs TRBV28 and TRBJ1-3; D might be TRBD1 (5 bases). Germline CDR1 is MDHEN and CDR2 is SYDVKM. This CDR3 spans 16 amino acids. V lost 6 bases, J lost 0 bases, and 15 bases lay in between.

This chain links TRBV4-1 with TRBJ2-1; no clear D gene. Deletions cut 4 bases from V and 9 bases from J, with 16 bases between. This CDR3 region has 14 residues. Germline V gives CDR1 MGHRA, CDR2 YSYEKL. DNA for the CDR3: TGCGCCAGCAGCCGATCTGACTTGTATCTTGAGCAGTTCTTC. Its translation: CASSRSDLYLEQFF.

J is TRBJ1-4 and V is TRBV23-1; 9 bases are a match to TRBD1. TRBV23-1 is an open reading frame, and its role is uncertain. There are 15 residues in the CDR3. Trimming cost V 3 bases and J 6 bases; bases outside gene matches: 5. DNA for the CDR3: TGCGCCAGCAGTCATCCGGACAGGGGAGATGAAAAACTGTTTTTT. This sequence encodes CASSHPDRGDEKLFF.

The J gene is TRBJ2-7, the V gene TRBV7-2; 8 nucleotides align to TRBD2. CDR1 is SGHTA, CDR2 FQGNSA, per germline. J gave up 2 bases and V 5 bases, and 8 bases lay outside the gene matches. The CDR3 loop spans 15 amino acids. The DNA of the CDR3 is TGTGCCAGCAGCCCCTTAGCGGGAATCGCCTACGAGCAGTACTTC. This gives the protein CASSPLAGIAYEQYF.

This chain links TRBV10-3 with TRBJ2-7, with unresolved D. The V gene's germline CDR1 is ENHRY and CDR2 SYGVKD. Trimming left V 5 bases short and J 3 bases short, with 5 bases between. The CDR3 runs 11 residues. Here the CDR3 reads CAISYGYEQYF. The CDR3 DNA sequence: TGTGCCATCAGTTACGGCTACGAGCAGTACTTC.

This clone was counted only a few times. The rearrangement uses TRBV6-5 and TRBJ1-5; D is uncertain. From germline, CDR1 is MNHEY and CDR2 SVGAGI. The V gene lost 6 bases and the J gene lost 9 bases, with 18 bases spanning the gap. The CDR3 length is 14 residues. CDR3 in amino acids: CASRGGNGFGPQHF. CDR3 nucleotide sequence: TGTGCCAGCAGAGGAGGGAATGGATTTGGGCCCCAGCATTTT.

The chain has TRBV6-5 and TRBJ2-1, with 8 bases identical to TRBD2. This CDR3 region has 15 residues. Trimming removed 5 bases from V and 9 bases from J; junction bases left unmatched: 12. In germline, CDR1 is MNHEY, CDR2 SVGAGI. The CDR3 region has the DNA TGTGCCAGCAGTCCGGGCCTCGGGAGGGTGGGTGAGCAGTTCTTC. This sequence encodes CASSPGLGRVGEQFF.

The rearrangement uses TRBV5-1 and TRBJ1-3; D unclear. The CDR3 length is 14 residues. Germline-derived CDR1 and CDR2 are SGHRS and YFSETQ. V dropped 0 bases and J dropped 4 bases, with 8 bases sitting between them. The CDR3 loop is CASSLGAGGNTIYF. CDR3 nucleotides: TGCGCCAGCAGCTTGGGGGCTGGAGGAAACACCATATATTTT.

The chain employs TRBV11-3 and TRBJ2-7; 8 nucleotides line up with TRBD1. With 2 bases clipped from V and 5 bases from J, the junction kept 5 bases outside the gene matches. The germline gives CDR1 SGHNT, CDR2 YENEEA. The CDR3 consists of 14 residues. The CDR3 loop is CASSLPWTGHEQYF. The CDR3 bases are TGTGCCAGCAGCTTACCCTGGACAGGGCACGAGCAGTACTTC.

This chain links TRBV7-2 with TRBJ1-1, with TRBD1 as a possible D gene (6 bases). In germline, CDR1 is SGHTA, CDR2 FQGNSA. The ends were cut back, 0 bases at V and 1 base at J, with 12 bases in the middle. The CDR3 is made up of 16 amino acids. The CDR3 is CASSLAVGATNTEAFF. The CDR3 coding sequence is TGTGCCAGCAGCTTAGCTGTGGGGGCCACGAACACTGAAGCTTTCTTT.

V and J are TRBV28 and TRBJ2-1; 11 bases are a match to TRBD2. The CDR3 has 16 amino acids. Per the germline V gene, CDR1 is MDHEN and CDR2 is SYDVKM. Unmatched junction bases numbered 3, after V lost 4 bases and J lost 1 base. CDR3 sequence reads: CASSYLAGGSYNEQFF. CDR3 DNA: TGTGCCAGCAGTTACCTAGCGGGGGGATCCTACAATGAGCAGTTCTTC.

The chain combines TRBV6-5 with TRBJ1-1; tentatively, D is TRBD1 (5 bases). The CDR3 runs to 14 residues. The germline V gene has CDR1 MNHEY and CDR2 SVGAGI. Deletions cut 4 bases from V and 5 bases from J, with 14 bases between. The CDR3: CASSFGQGRTEAFF. The CDR3 coding sequence is TGTGCCAGCAGTTTCGGTCAGGGTAGGACTGAAGCTTTCTTT.

The chain uses TRBV6-5 and TRBJ2-3; TRBD1 might be the D (5 bases). Germline assignment: CDR1 MNHEY and CDR2 SVGAGI. V lost 6 bases and J 4 bases, leaving 11 bases between the germline ends. This CDR3 has 13 residues. The CDR3 DNA sequence: TGTGCCAGCAGCCAGGGTTGGGCAGATACGCAGTATTTT. Its translation is CASSQGWADTQYF.

V is TRBV11-2 and J is TRBJ1-1, with TRBD1 as a possible D gene (6 bases). The germline V and J ends were trimmed by 3 bases and 3 bases, with 8 bases remaining between them. There are 13 residues in the CDR3. Germline V gene lookup returns CDR1 SGHAT and CDR2 FQNNGV. The CDR3 nucleotides are TGTGCCAGCAGCTTTCGGACAGACACTGAAGCTTTCTTT. It specifies CASSFRTDTEAFF.

This clone was observed a handful of times. The rearrangement joins TRBV7-3 to TRBJ2-1, with TRBD2 matching 13 bases. The length of the CDR3 is 14 residues. Germline CDR1 is SGHTA and CDR2 is FQGTGA. With 8 bases clipped from V and 9 bases from J, the junction kept 7 bases outside the gene matches. CDR3 sequence (DNA): TGTGCCAGCGGATCCACTAGCGGGGGGGGTGAGCAGTTCTTC. Translating it yields CASGSTSGGGEQFF.

The chain recombines TRBV7-8 with TRBJ1-1, with D unclear. With 5 bases removed from V and 9 bases from J, the gap between germline ends came to 10 bases. CDR1 and CDR2 (germline): SGHVS, FQNEAQ. CDR3 size: 11 residues. The CDR3 DNA reads as TGTGCCAGCAGCATCGGTACGAAAGCTTTCTTT. Protein sequence: CASSIGTKAFF.

This clone was seen a handful of times. The chain recombines TRBV4-3 with TRBJ2-2; D remains unclear. Germline assignment: CDR1 LGHNA and CDR2 YSLEER. Trimming removed 0 bases at V and 0 bases at J, with 17 bases between. The CDR3 runs to 19 residues. This CDR3 reads CASSQDARPLISNTGELFF. The CDR3 bases are TGCGCCAGCAGCCAAGATGCACGACCTCTAATTTCGAACACCGGGGAGCTGTTTTTT.

J is TRBJ2-3 and V is TRBV7-2, with TRBD2 matching 7 bases. Germline V gives CDR1 SGHTA, CDR2 FQGNSA. The CDR3 is 15 residues long. Losses at the gene ends were 5 bases for V and 0 bases for J; bases not matched to a gene: 5. CDR3 region: CASSPWGGSTDTQYF. The CDR3 DNA reads as TGTGCCAGCAGCCCATGGGGGGGAAGCACAGATACGCAGTATTTT.

CDR3 loop: CATSRPNIEVNTIYF. CDR3 DNA: TGTGCCACCAGCAGGCCAAATATAGAAGTAAACACCATATATTTT. The chain combines TRBV15 with TRBJ1-3; the D is unclear. The V end was cut by 3 bases, the J end by 6 bases, with 15 bases between. The CDR3 runs 15 residues. Germline V lookup: CDR1 LNHNV, CDR2 YYDKDF (reference sequence).

This chain connects TRBV30 to TRBJ1-1; no clear D gene. The CDR3 extends over 13 amino acids. V was clipped by 2 bases and J by 1 base, with 8 bases between them. Germline loops: CDR1 GTSNPN, CDR2 SVGIG (reference sequence). In DNA, the CDR3 is TGTGCCTGGAGTTGGGAGACGAACACTGAAGCTTTCTTT. The encoded protein is CAWSWETNTEAFF.

The chain couples TRBV5-1 to TRBJ2-7, with D tentatively TRBD2 (5 bases). The V gene lost 0 bases and the J gene lost 4 bases, with 11 bases spanning the gap. CDR1 SGHRS and CDR2 YFSETQ come from the germline V gene. The CDR3 extends over 14 amino acids. The CDR3 DNA is TGCGCCAGCAGCTTGGTTCGGGGTGGGTACGAGCAGTACTTC. Protein sequence: CASSLVRGGYEQYF.

The rearrangement joins TRBV5-6 to TRBJ2-5; D unresolved. Trimming left V 4 bases short and J 5 bases short, with 6 bases between. From germline, CDR1 is SGHDT and CDR2 YYEEEE. This CDR3 contains 11 residues. The DNA of the CDR3 is TGTGCCAGCAGCGTCTCGGAGACCCAGTACTTC. This sequence encodes CASSVSETQYF.

The genes are TRBV11-2 and TRBJ2-3; D ambiguous. The CDR3 runs to 13 residues. Germline CDR1 SGHAT, CDR2 FQNNGV. Trimming stripped 6 bases from V and 1 base from J, with 8 bases between. CDR3 sequence (DNA): TGTGCCAGCAGGGGCGAGGGCACAGATACGCAGTATTTT. Translated, it gives CASRGEGTDTQYF.

The chain uses TRBV27 and TRBJ2-3, with 9 bases matching TRBD2. The germline gives CDR1 MNHEY, CDR2 SMNVEV (reference sequence). This CDR3 spans 15 amino acids. The V segment lost 6 bases and the J segment 1 base; nucleotides outside the gene matches: 5. CDR3 residues: CASSPIAGGTDTQYF. For the CDR3, the DNA is TGTGCCAGCAGCCCCATAGCGGGGGGCACAGATACGCAGTATTTT.

The chain links TRBV28 to TRBJ2-7; 9 positions agree with TRBD2. J lost 2 bases, V lost 6 bases, and 17 bases had no gene match. Looked up from germline, CDR1 is MDHEN and CDR2 is SYDVKM. The CDR3 loop spans 18 amino acids. CDR3 nucleotide sequence: TGTGCCAGCAGCTTCCTTACCGCCCCGCGGGAGGGGGCCTACGAGCAGTACTTC. This gives the protein CASSFLTAPREGAYEQYF.

The gene calls are TRBV12-5 and TRBJ2-7; D is uncertain. The V gene's germline CDR1 is LGHNT and CDR2 FRNRAP. Trimming removed 2 bases at V and 0 bases at J, with 8 bases between. This CDR3 contains 14 residues. The CDR3 bases are TGTGCTAGTGGTTTGTCTGGGGTCTCCTACGAGCAGTACTTC. Amino acids: CASGLSGVSYEQYF.

This clone turned up a few times. The V and J genes are TRBV2 and TRBJ1-6; 7 bases match TRBD1. With V trimmed by 4 bases and J by 18 bases, 3 bases remained unmatched. Germline assignment: CDR1 SNHLY and CDR2 FYNNEI. The CDR3 loop spans 10 amino acids. The CDR3 DNA reads TGTGCCAGCAGTGGGACAGGATCCCACTTT. It encodes CASSGTGSHF.

This rearrangement joins TRBV19 to TRBJ2-1; D ambiguous. The CDR3 runs to 17 residues. Germline V lookup: CDR1 LNHDA, CDR2 SQIVND (reference sequence). V was clipped by 5 bases and J by 8 bases, with 25 bases between them. In nucleotides, the CDR3 is TGTGCCAGTAGTTCCCCCCGTAGTTACCCCAATGCAGATGAGCAGTTCTTC. Translated: CASSSPRSYPNADEQFF.